The clone carrying this T cell receptor beta chain was counted between two and nine times. The sample belongs to a study of T-cell memory formation after mild COVID-19. The 5'RACE method, run with constant-segment primers, produced TCR alpha and TCR beta cDNA libraries (carrying sample barcodes and UMIs). TCRdb re-called the 5' RACE reads through MiXCR, storing one row per CDR3 protein. The data show 340,000 or so distinct CDR3 sequences, over 10% seen once. Material for sequencing was PBMCs or a T cell subset sorted from them (not recorded which). The origin of this receptor is a man aged 18 to 29 who had mild COVID-19 (a few samples of this study predate the infection). Cell type and time point are not known.

CDR3 nucleotides: TGTGCCAGCAGCGAAGTACTGGGTAAGGTTGAAGCTTTCTTT. Its translation: CASSEVLGKVEAFF. The chain uses TRBV5-5 and TRBJ1-1; D ambiguous. Trimming took 4 bases from V and 7 from J, leaving 17 bases between them. The CDR3 has 14 amino acids. The germline CDR1 and CDR2 sequences are SGHKS and YYEKEE (reference sequence).